This T cell receptor beta chain was captured by sequencing in a study of T cell changes during pregnancy in multiple sclerosis. Libraries were prepared by immunoSEQ multiplex PCR; TCRdb keeps only in-frame clonotypes and omits some of them. The data contain about 100,000 clones, 75% to 95% of them seen just once; the ten biggest clones take up about 0.75%. The CDR3 runs to 14 residues. The germline V gene has CDR1 MNHNY and CDR2 SVGAGI (reference sequence). The junction had 1 base not matched to a gene; V was cut back by 2 bases and J by 6 bases. This clone is judged medium-sized. The sequencing here drew on peripheral blood, taken in the second trimester of pregnancy. The chain employs TRBV6-6 and TRBJ1-4, with 9 bases identical to TRBD1. The clonotype originates from a female donor in good health, enrolled as a control in a pregnancy study. The CDR3 loop reads CASSYGTGYEKLFF. CDR3 bases: TGTGCCAGCAGTTACGGGACAGGGTATGAAAAACTGTTTTTT.